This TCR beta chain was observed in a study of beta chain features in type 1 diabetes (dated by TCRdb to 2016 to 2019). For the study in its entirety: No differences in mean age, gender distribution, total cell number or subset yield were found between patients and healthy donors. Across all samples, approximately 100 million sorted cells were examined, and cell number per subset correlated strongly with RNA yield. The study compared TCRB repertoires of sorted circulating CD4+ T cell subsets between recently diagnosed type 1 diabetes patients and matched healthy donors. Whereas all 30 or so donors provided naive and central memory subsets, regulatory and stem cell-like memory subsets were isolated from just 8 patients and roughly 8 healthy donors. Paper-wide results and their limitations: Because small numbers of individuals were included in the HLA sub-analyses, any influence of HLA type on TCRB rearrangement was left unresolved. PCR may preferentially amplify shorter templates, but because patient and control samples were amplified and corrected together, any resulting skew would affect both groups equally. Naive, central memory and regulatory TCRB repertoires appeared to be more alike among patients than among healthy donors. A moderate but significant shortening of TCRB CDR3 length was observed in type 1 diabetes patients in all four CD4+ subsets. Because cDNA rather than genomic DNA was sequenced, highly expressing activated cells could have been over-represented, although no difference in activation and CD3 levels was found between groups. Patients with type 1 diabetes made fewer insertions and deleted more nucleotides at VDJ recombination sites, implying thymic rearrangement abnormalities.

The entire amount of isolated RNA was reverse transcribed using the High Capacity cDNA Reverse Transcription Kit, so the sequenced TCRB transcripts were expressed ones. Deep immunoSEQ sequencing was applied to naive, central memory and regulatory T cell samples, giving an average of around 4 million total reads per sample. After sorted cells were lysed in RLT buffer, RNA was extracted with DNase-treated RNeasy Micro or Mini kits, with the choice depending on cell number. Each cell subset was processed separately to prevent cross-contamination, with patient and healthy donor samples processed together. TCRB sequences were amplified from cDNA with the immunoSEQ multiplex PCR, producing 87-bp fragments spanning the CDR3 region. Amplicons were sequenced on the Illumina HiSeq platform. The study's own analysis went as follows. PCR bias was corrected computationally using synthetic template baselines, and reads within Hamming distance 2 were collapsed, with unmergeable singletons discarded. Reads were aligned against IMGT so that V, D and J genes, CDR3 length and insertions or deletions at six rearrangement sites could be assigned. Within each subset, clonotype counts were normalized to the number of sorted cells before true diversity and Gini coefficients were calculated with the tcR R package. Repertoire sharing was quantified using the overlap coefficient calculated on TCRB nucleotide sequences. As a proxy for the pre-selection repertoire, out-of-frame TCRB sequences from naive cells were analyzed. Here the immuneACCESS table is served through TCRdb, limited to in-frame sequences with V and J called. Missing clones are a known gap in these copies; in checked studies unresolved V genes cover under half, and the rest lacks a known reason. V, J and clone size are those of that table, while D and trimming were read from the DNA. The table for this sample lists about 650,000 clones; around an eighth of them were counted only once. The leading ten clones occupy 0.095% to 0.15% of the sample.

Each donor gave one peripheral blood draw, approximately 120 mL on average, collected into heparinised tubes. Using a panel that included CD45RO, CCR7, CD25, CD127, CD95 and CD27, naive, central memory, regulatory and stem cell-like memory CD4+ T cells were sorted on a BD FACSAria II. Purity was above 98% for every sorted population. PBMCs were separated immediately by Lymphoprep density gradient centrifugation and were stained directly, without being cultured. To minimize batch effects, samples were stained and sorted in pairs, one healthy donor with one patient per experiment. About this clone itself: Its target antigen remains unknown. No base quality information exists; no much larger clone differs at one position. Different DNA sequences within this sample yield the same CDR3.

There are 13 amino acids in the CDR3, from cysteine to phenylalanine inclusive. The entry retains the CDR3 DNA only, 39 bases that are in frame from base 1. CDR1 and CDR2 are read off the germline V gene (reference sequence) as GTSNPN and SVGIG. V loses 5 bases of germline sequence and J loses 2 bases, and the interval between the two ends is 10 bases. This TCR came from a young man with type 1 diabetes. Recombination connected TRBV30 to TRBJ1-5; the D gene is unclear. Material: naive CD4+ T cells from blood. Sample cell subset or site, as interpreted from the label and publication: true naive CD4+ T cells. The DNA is TGTGCCTGGTCTACAAGAGGCAATCAGCCCCAGCATTTT. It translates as CAWSTRGNQPQHF. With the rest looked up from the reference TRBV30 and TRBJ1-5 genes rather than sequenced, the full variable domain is SQTIHQWPATLVQPVGSPLSLECTVEGTSNPNLYWYRQAAGRGLQLLFYSVGIGQISSEVPQNLSASRPQDRQFILSSKKLLLSDSGFYLCAWSTRGNQPQHFGDGTRLSIL.